This TCR beta chain comes out of a study of PD-1 blockade in classical Hodgkin lymphoma. Study background: Treatment was intravenous nivolumab, 3 mg/kg every 2 weeks, until progression. Notes on the study in general: The study found complete responders had baseline diversity similar to newly diagnosed patients.

In germline, CDR1 is SGHRS, CDR2 YFSETQ. This CDR3 has 14 amino acids. Trimming cost V 0 bases and J 1 base, with 7 bases left between them. The assay was immunoSEQ multiplex PCR, and TCRdb's table has in-frame clones only and misses some. The sample records some 58,000 clones, 85% to 90% being singletons. Patients all relapsed after autologous stem cell transplantation, and there was variation in brentuximab vedotin exposure. Relapsed/refractory classical Hodgkin lymphoma patients had complete, partial or progressive responses. Regarding this clone: No antigen is known for it.

Sample: peripheral blood mononuclear cells (PBMCs), taken before the second cycle of nivolumab. The V call is TRBV5-1, the J call TRBJ1-1, with D hard to call. This TCR was sampled from a human donor with classical Hodgkin lymphoma. The CDR3 protein is CASSLASGNTEAFF. The DNA of the CDR3 is TGCGCCAGCAGCTTGGCTTCAGGGAACACTGAAGCTTTCTTT.